A selection of T cell receptor beta chains follows, all from one sample in a study of blood T cell repertoires in COVID-19. Clones were sequenced by immunoSEQ multiplex PCR, and TCRdb holds only the in-frame ones, with some missing. Here the sample spans 300,000 to 350,000 clones, about nine tenths being singletons. The sequenced sample was peripheral blood. The receptors here all came from a man aged 25 to 45 with COVID-19, enrolled during active disease. CDR3s include the opening cysteine and the closing phenylalanine or tryptophan. D genes are given only for firm matches. Size is omitted from some rows. Given values are once, few, many or a class for expanded clones.

abundance: NA; v_gene: TRBV7-3; j_gene: TRBJ2-3; d_gene: TRBD1; CDR3aa: CASSLSGTGGLRMGQYF; CDR3nt: TGTGCCAGCAGCCTTTCCGGGACAGGGGGCTTGAGGATGGGGCAGTATTTT
abundance: NA; v_gene: TRBV11-2; j_gene: TRBJ1-5; d_gene: TRBD1; CDR3aa: CASSLGQQNQPQHF; CDR3nt: TGTGCCAGCAGCCTGGGACAGCAAAATCAGCCCCAGCATTTT
abundance: NA; v_gene: TRBV2; j_gene: TRBJ2-1; d_gene: NA; CDR3aa: CASSDWSSYNEQFF; CDR3nt: TGTGCCAGCAGTGATTGGAGCTCCTACAATGAGCAGTTCTTC
abundance: NA; v_gene: TRBV30; j_gene: TRBJ1-2; d_gene: NA; CDR3aa: CAWSRDLGQSGYTF; CDR3nt: TGTGCCTGGAGTCGGGACTTGGGGCAAAGTGGCTACACCTTC
abundance: NA; v_gene: TRBV5-3; j_gene: TRBJ2-3; d_gene: TRBD2; CDR3aa: CARSLALMIGLAGPSTDTQYF; CDR3nt: TGTGCCAGAAGCTTGGCGCTTATGATAGGACTAGCTGGGCCGAGCACAGATACGCAGTATTTT
abundance: NA; v_gene: TRBV27; j_gene: TRBJ2-7; d_gene: NA; CDR3aa: CASSLMDETVAYEQYF; CDR3nt: TGTGCCAGCAGTTTAATGGACGAGACAGTAGCCTACGAGCAGTACTTC
abundance: NA; v_gene: TRBV19; j_gene: TRBJ2-3; d_gene: NA; CDR3aa: CASSTPLLGDTQYF; CDR3nt: TGTGCCAGTAGTACCCCTCTACTCGGAGATACGCAGTATTTT
abundance: NA; v_gene: TRBV28; j_gene: TRBJ1-5; d_gene: NA; CDR3aa: CASSLTAGRLNQPQHF; CDR3nt: TGTGCCAGCAGTTTGACGGCAGGGCGCCTCAATCAGCCCCAGCATTTT
abundance: NA; v_gene: TRBV24-1; j_gene: TRBJ2-1; d_gene: TRBD1; CDR3aa: CATSDPGQGTYNEQFF; CDR3nt: TGTGCCACCAGTGACCCGGGACAGGGGACTTACAATGAGCAGTTCTTC
abundance: once; v_gene: TRBV29-1; j_gene: TRBJ1-1; d_gene: TRBD1; CDR3aa: CSVEGEKGANTEAFF; CDR3nt: TGCAGCGTTGAGGGCGAGAAGGGGGCGAACACTGAAGCTTTCTTT
abundance: once; v_gene: TRBV6-5; j_gene: TRBJ2-7; d_gene: NA; CDR3aa: CASNYLGPSYEQYF; CDR3nt: TGTGCCAGCAACTACCTCGGCCCCTCCTACGAGCAGTACTTC
abundance: NA; v_gene: TRBV30; j_gene: TRBJ1-1; d_gene: NA; CDR3aa: CAWSEGLRNTEAFF; CDR3nt: TGTGCCTGGAGTGAGGGGCTTAGGAACACTGAAGCTTTCTTT
abundance: NA; v_gene: TRBV9; j_gene: TRBJ2-3; d_gene: NA; CDR3aa: CASSVRQESQYF; CDR3nt: TGTGCCAGCAGCGTGAGACAGGAATCGCAGTATTTT
abundance: once; v_gene: TRBV5-6; j_gene: TRBJ1-6; d_gene: NA; CDR3aa: CASSLVDRRYNSPLHF; CDR3nt: TGTGCCAGCAGCTTGGTGGACAGAAGATATAATTCACCCCTCCACTTT
abundance: NA; v_gene: TRBV28; j_gene: TRBJ2-7; d_gene: TRBD2; CDR3aa: CASSLGLVSYEQYF; CDR3nt: TGTGCCAGCAGCCTGGGACTAGTCTCCTACGAGCAGTACTTC
abundance: NA; v_gene: TRBV15; j_gene: TRBJ2-7; d_gene: TRBD2; CDR3aa: CATSRAGTSDYEQYF; CDR3nt: TGTGCCACCAGCAGAGCCGGGACTAGCGACTACGAGCAGTACTTC
abundance: NA; v_gene: TRBV27; j_gene: TRBJ1-2; d_gene: TRBD1; CDR3aa: CASSWTGIFFGGYTF; CDR3nt: TGTGCCAGCAGCTGGACAGGGATTTTTTTTGGTGGCTACACCTTC
abundance: NA; v_gene: TRBV29-1; j_gene: TRBJ2-7; d_gene: TRBD1; CDR3aa: CSVGRGSYEQYF; CDR3nt: TGCAGCGTTGGCAGGGGGTCCTACGAGCAGTACTTC
abundance: NA; v_gene: TRBV3-1/TRBV3-2; j_gene: TRBJ1-1; d_gene: TRBD1; CDR3aa: CASSHTGQANTEAFF; CDR3nt: TGTGCCAGCAGCCATACCGGACAGGCGAACACTGAAGCTTTCTTT
abundance: NA; v_gene: TRBV4-1; j_gene: TRBJ2-7; d_gene: NA; CDR3aa: CASSQDDSFTREQYF; CDR3nt: TGCGCCAGCAGCCAAGATGACAGTTTTACGCGAGAGCAGTACTTC
abundance: NA; v_gene: TRBV24-1; j_gene: TRBJ2-2; d_gene: NA; CDR3aa: CATSDRSRAGGFTGELFF; CDR3nt: TGTGCCACCAGTGATCGGTCTAGGGCAGGGGGGTTCACCGGGGAGCTGTTTTTT
abundance: NA; v_gene: TRBV7-8; j_gene: TRBJ2-5; d_gene: NA; CDR3aa: CASSFRGGETQYF; CDR3nt: TGTGCCAGCAGCTTCAGGGGTGGGGAGACCCAGTACTTC
abundance: NA; v_gene: TRBV27; j_gene: TRBJ2-3; d_gene: NA; CDR3aa: CASSLGIKSGDTQYF; CDR3nt: TGTGCCAGCAGTTTAGGTATAAAGAGTGGAGATACGCAGTATTTT
abundance: NA; v_gene: TRBV4-3; j_gene: TRBJ2-5; d_gene: NA; CDR3aa: CASSLDLQETQYF; CDR3nt: TGCGCCAGCTCGCTAGACCTCCAAGAGACCCAGTACTTC
abundance: NA; v_gene: TRBV15; j_gene: TRBJ2-2; d_gene: TRBD1; CDR3aa: CATSRPGTGLTGELFF; CDR3nt: TGTGCCACCAGCAGACCCGGGACAGGGCTCACCGGGGAGCTGTTTTTT
abundance: NA; v_gene: TRBV24-1; j_gene: TRBJ2-5; d_gene: NA; CDR3aa: CATRGQYQETQYF; CDR3nt: TGTGCCACCAGAGGACAGTACCAAGAGACCCAGTACTTC
abundance: NA; v_gene: TRBV28; j_gene: TRBJ2-1; d_gene: TRBD2; CDR3aa: CASSFRGTTHNEQFF; CDR3nt: TGTGCCAGCAGTTTTCGAGGGACTACTCACAATGAGCAGTTCTTC
abundance: NA; v_gene: TRBV6-1; j_gene: TRBJ1-1; d_gene: NA; CDR3aa: CASSENPGDFARGAFF; CDR3nt: TGTGCCAGCAGTGAAAATCCCGGGGACTTCGCTCGGGGAGCTTTCTTT
abundance: NA; v_gene: TRBV14; j_gene: TRBJ1-5; d_gene: NA; CDR3aa: CASSRQVGQPQHF; CDR3nt: TGTGCCAGCAGCCGACAGGTGGGTCAGCCCCAGCATTTT
abundance: NA; v_gene: TRBV7-2; j_gene: TRBJ2-3; d_gene: NA; CDR3aa: CASSLGALRTDTQYF; CDR3nt: TGTGCCAGCAGCTTAGGTGCACTCCGCACAGATACGCAGTATTTT
abundance: NA; v_gene: TRBV27; j_gene: TRBJ1-4; d_gene: TRBD1; CDR3aa: CASRPTGNNEKLFF; CDR3nt: TGTGCCAGCAGACCGACAGGGAATAATGAAAAACTGTTTTTT
abundance: few; v_gene: TRBV7-2; j_gene: TRBJ1-1; d_gene: TRBD1; CDR3aa: CASSPRDRGTEAFF; CDR3nt: TGTGCCAGCAGCCCAAGGGACAGGGGCACTGAAGCTTTCTTT
abundance: NA; v_gene: TRBV3-1/TRBV3-2; j_gene: TRBJ2-1; d_gene: NA; CDR3aa: CASSQEVGQSTKQFF; CDR3nt: TGTGCCAGCAGCCAAGAAGTAGGACAGTCAACTAAGCAGTTCTTC
abundance: NA; v_gene: TRBV30; j_gene: TRBJ2-2; d_gene: NA; CDR3aa: CAWSVEWNTGELFF; CDR3nt: TGTGCCTGGAGTGTTGAGTGGAACACCGGGGAGCTGTTTTTT
abundance: NA; v_gene: TRBV6-5; j_gene: TRBJ2-1; d_gene: TRBD2; CDR3aa: CASSYSLAGGYGQFF; CDR3nt: TGTGCCAGCAGTTACTCTTTAGCGGGAGGATATGGGCAGTTCTTC
abundance: NA; v_gene: TRBV4-3; j_gene: TRBJ2-6; d_gene: NA; CDR3aa: CASSHSGITSGANVLTF; CDR3nt: TGCGCCAGCAGCCATTCCGGGATAACTTCTGGGGCCAACGTCCTGACTTTC
abundance: NA; v_gene: TRBV6-5; j_gene: TRBJ1-6; d_gene: NA; CDR3aa: CASSYSRNSPLHF; CDR3nt: TGTGCCAGCAGTTACTCGAGGAATTCACCCCTCCACTTT
abundance: NA; v_gene: TRBV29-1; j_gene: TRBJ1-2; d_gene: TRBD1; CDR3aa: CSASDRMSGYTF; CDR3nt: TGCAGCGCATCGGACAGGATGAGTGGCTACACCTTC
abundance: NA; v_gene: TRBV4-2; j_gene: TRBJ2-1; d_gene: TRBD2; CDR3aa: CASSRGGTSGYNEQFF; CDR3nt: TGTGCCAGCAGCCGTGGGGGGACTAGCGGCTACAATGAGCAGTTCTTC
abundance: NA; v_gene: TRBV18; j_gene: TRBJ2-7; d_gene: TRBD1; CDR3aa: CASSPVTGGEGYEQYF; CDR3nt: TGTGCCAGCTCACCCGTGACAGGGGGCGAGGGTTACGAGCAGTACTTC
abundance: NA; v_gene: TRBV18; j_gene: TRBJ2-2; d_gene: TRBD1; CDR3aa: CASSPPTGTVNTGELFF; CDR3nt: TGTGCCAGCTCACCACCGACCGGGACAGTGAACACCGGGGAGCTGTTTTTT
abundance: NA; v_gene: TRBV5-4; j_gene: TRBJ1-4; d_gene: NA; CDR3aa: CASSFPGTPNEKLFF; CDR3nt: TGTGCCAGCAGCTTCCCCGGGACACCTAATGAAAAACTGTTTTTT
abundance: NA; v_gene: TRBV6-5; j_gene: TRBJ2-5; d_gene: TRBD1; CDR3aa: CASIKGTGHFETQYF; CDR3nt: TGTGCCAGCATTAAAGGGACAGGGCACTTTGAGACCCAGTACTTC
abundance: NA; v_gene: TRBV18; j_gene: TRBJ2-1; d_gene: NA; CDR3aa: CASSPPGGGNYNEQFF; CDR3nt: TGTGCCAGCTCACCACCTGGGGGCGGTAATTACAATGAGCAGTTCTTC
abundance: NA; v_gene: TRBV19; j_gene: TRBJ1-5; d_gene: TRBD1; CDR3aa: CASSHTTGNSNQPQHF; CDR3nt: TGTGCCAGTAGTCATACGACAGGGAATAGCAATCAGCCCCAGCATTTT
abundance: once; v_gene: TRBV10-3; j_gene: TRBJ2-3; d_gene: NA; CDR3aa: CAITGRLTDTQYF; CDR3nt: TGTGCCATCACAGGAAGGCTCACAGATACGCAGTATTTT
abundance: NA; v_gene: TRBV9; j_gene: TRBJ2-7; d_gene: TRBD1; CDR3aa: CASSVDHGQGAYEQYF; CDR3nt: TGTGCCAGCAGCGTAGATCATGGACAGGGGGCCTACGAGCAGTACTTC
abundance: once; v_gene: TRBV5-1; j_gene: TRBJ1-4; d_gene: TRBD1; CDR3aa: CASSARGIEGEKLFF; CDR3nt: TGCGCCAGCAGCGCCAGGGGGATTGAGGGTGAAAAACTGTTTTTT
abundance: NA; v_gene: TRBV7-3; j_gene: TRBJ2-5; d_gene: NA; CDR3aa: CASSLMGGQETQYF; CDR3nt: TGTGCCAGCAGCTTAATGGGGGGCCAAGAGACCCAGTACTTC
abundance: NA; v_gene: TRBV6-6; j_gene: TRBJ2-7; d_gene: TRBD1; CDR3aa: CASSSGDRAYEQYF; CDR3nt: TGTGCCAGCAGTTCAGGGGACAGGGCCTACGAGCAGTACTTC
abundance: NA; v_gene: TRBV9; j_gene: TRBJ2-1; d_gene: TRBD1; CDR3aa: CASSVVVQGADNEQFF; CDR3nt: TGTGCCAGCAGCGTAGTCGTGCAGGGGGCGGACAATGAGCAGTTCTTC